The table lists the clone carrying this T cell receptor (beta chain) with many counts. TCRdb re-called the 5' RACE reads with MiXCR, one entry per CDR3 protein. The table has a few hundred thousand distinct CDR3 sequences, about 4% seen once; the top ten hold 20% to 25%. The entry originates in a study of T cells after yellow fever vaccination. This receptor was identified in a man in his late teens or twenties who received the YFV17D yellow fever vaccine. The sample here was PBMCs, taken 5 days after the yellow fever booster vaccination.

The CDR3 coding sequence is TGTGCCAGCAGTCCCCCGGGCACCGAGACCCAGTACTTC. It yields the protein CASSPPGTETQYF. This chain joins TRBV6-5 and TRBJ2-5, with D unresolved. The V end lost 5 bases, the J end lost 5 bases, and 12 bases lay between the germline ends. The CDR3 has 13 residues. CDR1 is MNHEY, CDR2 SVGAGI, per germline.